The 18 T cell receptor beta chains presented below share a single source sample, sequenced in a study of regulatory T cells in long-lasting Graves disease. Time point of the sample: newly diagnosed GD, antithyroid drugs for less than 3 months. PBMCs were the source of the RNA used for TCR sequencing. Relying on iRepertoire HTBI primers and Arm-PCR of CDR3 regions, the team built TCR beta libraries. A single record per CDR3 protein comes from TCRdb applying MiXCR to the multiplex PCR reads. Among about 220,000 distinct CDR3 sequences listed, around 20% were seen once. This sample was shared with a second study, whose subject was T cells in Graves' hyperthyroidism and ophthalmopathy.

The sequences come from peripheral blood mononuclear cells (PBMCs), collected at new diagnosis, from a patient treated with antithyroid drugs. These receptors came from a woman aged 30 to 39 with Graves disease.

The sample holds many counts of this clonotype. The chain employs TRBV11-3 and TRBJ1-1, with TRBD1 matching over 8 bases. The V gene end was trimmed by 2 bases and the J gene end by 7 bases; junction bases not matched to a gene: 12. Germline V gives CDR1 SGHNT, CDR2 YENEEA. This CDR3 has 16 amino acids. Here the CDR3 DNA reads TGTGCCAGCAGCTTAATTATGGACAGGGTCTATATTGAAGCTTTCTTT. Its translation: CASSLIMDRVYIEAFF.

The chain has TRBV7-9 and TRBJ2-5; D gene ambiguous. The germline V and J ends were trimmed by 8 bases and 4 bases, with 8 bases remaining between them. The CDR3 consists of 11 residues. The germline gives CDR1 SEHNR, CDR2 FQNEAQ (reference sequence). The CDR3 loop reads CASQIGETQYF. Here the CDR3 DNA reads TGTGCCAGCCAAATAGGAGAGACCCAGTACTTC. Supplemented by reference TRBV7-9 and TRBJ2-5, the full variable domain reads DTGVSQNPRHKITKRGQNVTFRCDPISEHNRLYWYRQTLGQGPEFLTYFQNEAQLEKSRLLSDRFSAERPKGSFSTLEIQRTEQGDSAMYLCASQIGETQYFGPGTRLLVL.

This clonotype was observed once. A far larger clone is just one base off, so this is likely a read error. CDR3 sequence: CASSAQQGGVGETQYF. The DNA of the CDR3 is TGTGCCAGCAGTGCTCAACAGGGGGGAGTGGGAGAGACCCAGTACTTC. The rearrangement joins TRBV6-2 or TRBV6-3 to TRBJ2-5; 8 nucleotides match TRBD1. Germline CDR1 reads MNHEY; CDR2 reads SVGEGT. The CDR3 has 16 residues. J lost 4 bases, V lost 5 bases, and 12 bases had no gene match.

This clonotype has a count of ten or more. In nucleotides, the CDR3 is TGCGCCAGCAGTGATGGTATAGGGGCCCTCGGACAGGGGAGAGTCGAGCAGTACTTC. Its protein is CASSDGIGALGQGRVEQYF. V usage is TRBV10-1 and J usage is TRBJ2-7, with TRBD1 identical over 9 bases. Germline assignment: CDR1 WNHNN and CDR2 SYGVQD (reference sequence). This CDR3 is built from 19 residues. J gave up 6 bases and V 3 bases, and 21 bases lay outside the gene matches.

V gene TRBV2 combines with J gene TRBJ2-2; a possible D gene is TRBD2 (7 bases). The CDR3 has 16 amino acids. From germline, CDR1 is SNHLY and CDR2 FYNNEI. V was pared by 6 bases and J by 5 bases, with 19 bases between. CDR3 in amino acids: CASRDSRRGGTGELFF. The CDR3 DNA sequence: TGTGCCAGCAGGGACAGCCGGCGCGGGGGTACCGGGGAGCTGTTTTTT.

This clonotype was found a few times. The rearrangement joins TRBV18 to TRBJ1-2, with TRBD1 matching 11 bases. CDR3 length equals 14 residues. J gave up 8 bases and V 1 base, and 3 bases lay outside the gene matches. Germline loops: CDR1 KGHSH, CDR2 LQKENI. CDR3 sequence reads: CASSPQDRGQGYTF. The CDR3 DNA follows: TGTGCCAGCTCACCACAGGACAGGGGGCAAGGCTACACCTTC.

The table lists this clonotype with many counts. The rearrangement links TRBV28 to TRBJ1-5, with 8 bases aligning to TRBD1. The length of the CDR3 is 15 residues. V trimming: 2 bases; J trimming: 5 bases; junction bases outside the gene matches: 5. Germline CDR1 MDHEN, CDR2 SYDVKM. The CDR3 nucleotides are TGTGCCAGCAGTTTAGCCGGACAGGGTGATCAGCCCCAGCATTTT. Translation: CASSLAGQGDQPQHF. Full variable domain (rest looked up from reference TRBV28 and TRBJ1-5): DVKVTQSSRYLVKRTGEKVFLECVQDMDHENMFWYRQDPGLGLRLIYFSYDVKMKEKGDIPEGYSVSREKKERFSLILESASTNQTSMYLCASSLAGQGDQPQHFGDGTRLSIL.

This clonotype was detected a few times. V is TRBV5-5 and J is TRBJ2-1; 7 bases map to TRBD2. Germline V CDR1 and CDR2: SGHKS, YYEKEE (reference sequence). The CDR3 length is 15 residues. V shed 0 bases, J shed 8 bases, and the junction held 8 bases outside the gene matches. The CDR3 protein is CASSLDGGSWDEQFF. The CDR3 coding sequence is TGTGCCAGCAGCTTGGATGGCGGGAGTTGGGATGAGCAGTTCTTC.

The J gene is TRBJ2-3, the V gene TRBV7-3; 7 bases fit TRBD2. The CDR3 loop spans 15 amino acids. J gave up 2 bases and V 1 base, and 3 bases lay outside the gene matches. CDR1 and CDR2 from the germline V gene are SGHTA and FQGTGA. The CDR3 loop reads CASSLNRGDTDTQYF. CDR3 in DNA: TGTGCCAGCAGCTTAAACCGGGGGGACACAGATACGCAGTATTTT.

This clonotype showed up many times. The CDR3 DNA is TGTGCCTGGAGTGTACAAGGGAGTCGGACTGAAGCTTTCTTT. It is translated as CAWSVQGSRTEAFF. V gene TRBV30 combines with J gene TRBJ1-1; D gene unclear. Trimming removed 0 bases at V and 5 bases at J, with 13 bases between. The CDR3 is 14 residues long. Looked up from germline, CDR1 is GTSNPN and CDR2 is SVGIG (reference sequence).

As DNA, the CDR3 is TGTGCCAGCAGTTTAGCGCGGGGACTAGCGGGGGGGTCGAGGAATACGCAGTATTTT. Translating gives CASSLARGLAGGSRNTQYF. The J gene is TRBJ2-3, the V gene TRBV12-3 or TRBV12-4, with 16 bases that match TRBD2. V lost 0 bases to trimming and J lost 7 bases; unmatched junction nucleotides: 10. The CDR3 totals 19 residues.

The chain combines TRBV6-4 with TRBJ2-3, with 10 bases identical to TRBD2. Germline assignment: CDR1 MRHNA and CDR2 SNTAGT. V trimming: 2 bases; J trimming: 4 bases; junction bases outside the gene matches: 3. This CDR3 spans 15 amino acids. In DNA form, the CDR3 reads TGTGCCAGCAGTGACAGCGGGAGGGCCGCAGATACGCAGTATTTT. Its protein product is CASSDSGRAADTQYF.

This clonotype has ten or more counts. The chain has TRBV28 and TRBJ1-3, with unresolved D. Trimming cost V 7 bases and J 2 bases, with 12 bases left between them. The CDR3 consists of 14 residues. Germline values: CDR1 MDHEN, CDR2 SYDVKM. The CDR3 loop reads CASNPQEAGNTIYF. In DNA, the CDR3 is TGTGCCAGCAACCCCCAGGAGGCTGGAAACACCATATATTTT. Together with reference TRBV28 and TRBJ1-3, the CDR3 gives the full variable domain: DVKVTQSSRYLVKRTGEKVFLECVQDMDHENMFWYRQDPGLGLRLIYFSYDVKMKEKGDIPEGYSVSREKKERFSLILESASTNQTSMYLCASNPQEAGNTIYFGEGSWLTVV.

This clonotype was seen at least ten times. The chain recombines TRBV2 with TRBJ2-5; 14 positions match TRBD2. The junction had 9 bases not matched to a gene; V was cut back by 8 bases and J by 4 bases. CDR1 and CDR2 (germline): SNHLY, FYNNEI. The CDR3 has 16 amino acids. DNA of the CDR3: TGTGCCAGCGGGGCCGCGACTAGCGGGAGGGGAGAGACCCAGTACTTC. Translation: CASGAATSGRGETQYF.

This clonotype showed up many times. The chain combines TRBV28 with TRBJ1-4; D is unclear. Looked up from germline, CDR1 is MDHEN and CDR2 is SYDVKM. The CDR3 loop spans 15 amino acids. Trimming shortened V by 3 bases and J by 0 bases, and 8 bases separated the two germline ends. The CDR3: CASSFRRATNEKLFF. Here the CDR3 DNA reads TGTGCCAGCAGTTTTCGACGTGCAACTAATGAAAAACTGTTTTTT.

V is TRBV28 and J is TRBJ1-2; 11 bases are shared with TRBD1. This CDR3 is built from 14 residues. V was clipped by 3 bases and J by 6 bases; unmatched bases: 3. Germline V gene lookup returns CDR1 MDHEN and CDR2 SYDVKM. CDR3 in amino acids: CASSLDRGLNGYTF. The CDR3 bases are TGTGCCAGCAGTTTGGACAGGGGGCTCAATGGCTACACCTTC.

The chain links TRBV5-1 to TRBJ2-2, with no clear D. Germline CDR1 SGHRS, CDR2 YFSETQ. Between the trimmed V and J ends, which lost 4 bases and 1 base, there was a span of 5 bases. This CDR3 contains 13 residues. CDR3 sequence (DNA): TGCGCCAGCAGCGCAATGAACACCGGGGAGCTGTTTTTT. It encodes CASSAMNTGELFF.

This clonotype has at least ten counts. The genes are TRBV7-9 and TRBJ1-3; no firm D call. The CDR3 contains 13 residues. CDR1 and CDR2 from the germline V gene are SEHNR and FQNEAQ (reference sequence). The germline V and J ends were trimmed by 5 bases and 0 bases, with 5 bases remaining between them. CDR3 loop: CASSRGSGNTIYF. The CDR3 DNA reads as TGTGCCAGCAGCCGCGGCTCTGGAAACACCATATATTTT.